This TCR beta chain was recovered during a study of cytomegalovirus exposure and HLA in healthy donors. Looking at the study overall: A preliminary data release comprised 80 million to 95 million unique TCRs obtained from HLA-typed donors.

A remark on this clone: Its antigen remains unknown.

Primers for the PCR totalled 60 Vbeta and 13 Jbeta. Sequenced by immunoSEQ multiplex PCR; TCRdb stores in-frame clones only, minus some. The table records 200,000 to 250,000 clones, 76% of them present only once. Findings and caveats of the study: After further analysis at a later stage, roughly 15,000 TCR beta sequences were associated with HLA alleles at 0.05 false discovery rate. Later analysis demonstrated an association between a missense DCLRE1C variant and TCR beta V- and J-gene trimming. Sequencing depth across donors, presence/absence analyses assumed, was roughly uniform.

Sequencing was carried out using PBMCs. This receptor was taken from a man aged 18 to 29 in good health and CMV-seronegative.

CDR3 sequence: CASSLPGSTDTQYF. DNA for the CDR3: TGTGCCAGCAGTTTGCCAGGGAGCACAGATACGCAGTATTTT. The rearrangement uses TRBV28 and TRBJ2-3, with a tentative D call TRBD1 (5 bases). Per germline, CDR1 MDHEN and CDR2 SYDVKM. The V and J ends lost 3 bases and 0 bases respectively, with 7 bases between them. The CDR3 covers 14 residues. The full variable domain, rest sourced from reference TRBV28 and TRBJ2-3, is DVKVTQSSRYLVKRTGEKVFLECVQDMDHENMFWYRQDPGLGLRLIYFSYDVKMKEKGDIPEGYSVSREKKERFSLILESASTNQTSMYLCASSLPGSTDTQYFGPGTRLTVL.